This T cell receptor beta chain derives from a study of blood T cell repertoires in COVID-19. Study information: Sample material is recorded as cDNA or gDNA derived from T cells, B-cell-depleted T cells, or PBMCs.

Germline CDR1 and CDR2: SNHLY and FYNNEI. This CDR3 has 15 residues. V lost 5 bases and J lost 0; bases outside the gene matches: 4. In the authors' methods: Reference gene primer amplification in the assay estimated nucleated cell counts. Using immunoSEQ multiplex PCR, the repertoire was profiled, and TCRdb retains in-frame clones only, with some absent. That table supplies the V and J calls and clone size; D and trimming were determined from the DNA. The table records some 150,000 clones, 88% of them present only once. The V gene is TRBV2, the J gene TRBJ2-3; TRBD2 matches at 8 bases. The sample consisted of peripheral blood. The receptor was derived from a human donor in a cohort sampled during active COVID-19. The CDR3 region is CASSRLAYSTDTQYF. The CDR3 coding sequence is TGTGCCAGCAGTCGACTAGCGTATAGCACAGATACGCAGTATTTT.